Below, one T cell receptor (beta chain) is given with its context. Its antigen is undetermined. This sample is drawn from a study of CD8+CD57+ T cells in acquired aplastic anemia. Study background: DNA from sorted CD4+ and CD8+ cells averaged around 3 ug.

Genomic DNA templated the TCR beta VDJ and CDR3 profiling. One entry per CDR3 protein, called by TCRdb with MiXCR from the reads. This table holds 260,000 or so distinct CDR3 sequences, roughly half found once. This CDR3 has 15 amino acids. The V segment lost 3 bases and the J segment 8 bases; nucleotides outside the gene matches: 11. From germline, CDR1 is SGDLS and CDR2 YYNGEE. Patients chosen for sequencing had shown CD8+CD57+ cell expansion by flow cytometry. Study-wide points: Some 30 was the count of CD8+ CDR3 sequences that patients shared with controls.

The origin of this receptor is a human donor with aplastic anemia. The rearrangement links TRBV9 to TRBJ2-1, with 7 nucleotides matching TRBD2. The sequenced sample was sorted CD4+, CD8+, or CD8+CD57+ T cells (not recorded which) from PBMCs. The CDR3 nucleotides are TGTGCCAGCAGCGCGAGCCTAGCGGTTGAGGATGAGCAGTTCTTC. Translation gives CASSASLAVEDEQFF.